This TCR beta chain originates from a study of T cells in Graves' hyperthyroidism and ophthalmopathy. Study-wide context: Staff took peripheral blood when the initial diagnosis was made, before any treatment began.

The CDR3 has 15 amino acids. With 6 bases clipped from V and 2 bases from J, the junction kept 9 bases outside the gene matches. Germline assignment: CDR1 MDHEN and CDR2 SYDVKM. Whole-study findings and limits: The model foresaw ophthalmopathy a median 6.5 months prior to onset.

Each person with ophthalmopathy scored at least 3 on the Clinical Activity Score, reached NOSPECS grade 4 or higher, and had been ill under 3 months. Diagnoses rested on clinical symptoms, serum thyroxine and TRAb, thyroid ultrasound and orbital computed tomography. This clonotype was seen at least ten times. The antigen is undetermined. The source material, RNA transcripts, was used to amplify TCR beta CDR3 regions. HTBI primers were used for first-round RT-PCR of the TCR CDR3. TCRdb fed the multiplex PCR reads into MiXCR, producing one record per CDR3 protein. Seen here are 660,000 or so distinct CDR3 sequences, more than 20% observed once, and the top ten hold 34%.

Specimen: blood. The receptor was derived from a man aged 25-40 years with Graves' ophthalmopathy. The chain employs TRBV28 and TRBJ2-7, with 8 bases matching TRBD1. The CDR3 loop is CASRQLGTGAYEQYF. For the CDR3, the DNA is TGTGCCAGCAGACAACTCGGGACAGGAGCCTACGAGCAGTACTTC.